This T cell receptor beta chain originates from a study of PD-1 blockade in classical Hodgkin lymphoma. Overall study results and limits: Healthy donors reportedly exceeded newly diagnosed patients in baseline TCR diversity.

Here immunoSEQ multiplex PCR was the method, and the copy in TCRdb shows in-frame clones only, minus some. The sample shows approximately 17,000 clones, less than 70% of them seen only once. A word on this clone: Its specificity is unknown.

This sample's time point: cycle 4 day 1 (C4D1), after more than 5 weeks of nivolumab. Following autologous stem cell transplantation, relapse occurred in every patient, and exposure to brentuximab vedotin varied. Patients' outcomes at their best amounted to complete response, partial response or progressive disease. The germline gives CDR1 SQVTM, CDR2 ANQGSEA. V lost 4 bases, J lost 7 bases, and 11 bases lay in between. The CDR3 is 12 residues long. V gene TRBV29-1 combines with J gene TRBJ2-1, with D possibly matching TRBD2 (6 bases). This specimen was peripheral blood mononuclear cells (PBMCs), taken before the fourth cycle of nivolumab. The source is a human donor with classical Hodgkin lymphoma. CDR3 bases: TGCAGCGTTGCGACTAGTCTGAATGAGCAGTTCTTC. As protein: CSVATSLNEQFF.